This T cell receptor beta chain was captured in a study of CD8+ T cells in alopecia areata. V lost 2 bases, J lost 8 bases, and 12 bases lay in between. The CDR3 is 13 amino acids. Looked up from germline, CDR1 is LNHNV and CDR2 is YYDKDF (reference sequence). The sequencing template was cDNA reverse transcribed from extracted RNA. Profiling relied on immunoSEQ multiplex PCR, and the TCRdb table lists in-frame clones only, not all of them. In the table there are about 150,000 clones, 45% to 60% of which are singletons. General study findings and limits: Scalp sample data also include resident alphabeta T cells from normal skin. Lesional tissue from the scalp (especially in alopecia totalis/universalis) showed higher clonality than normal scalp. Mice showed TCR sharing more clearly than patients did, possibly owing to HLA.

With regard to this clone: Its antigen is unidentified.

V and J are TRBV15 and TRBJ1-1; possible D gene TRBD1, 5 bases. The sequencing sample was made of CD4+ T cells sorted from blood. This TCR derives from a human donor in good health. The CDR3 spells CATSRQQDTEAFF. CDR3 DNA sequence: TGTGCCACCAGCAGACAACAGGATACAGAAGCTTTCTTT.